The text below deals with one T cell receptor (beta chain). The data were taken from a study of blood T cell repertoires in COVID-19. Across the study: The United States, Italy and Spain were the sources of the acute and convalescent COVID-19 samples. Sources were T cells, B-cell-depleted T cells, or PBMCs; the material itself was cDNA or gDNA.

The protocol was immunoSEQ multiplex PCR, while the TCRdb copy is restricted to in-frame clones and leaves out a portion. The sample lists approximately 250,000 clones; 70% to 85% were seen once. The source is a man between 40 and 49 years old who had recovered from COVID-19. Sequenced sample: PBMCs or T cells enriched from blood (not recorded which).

For the CDR3, the DNA is TGTGCCTGGAGTAAGGGGTGGGATCAGCCCCAGCATTTT. Amino acids: CAWSKGWDQPQHF. The V gene is TRBV30, the J gene TRBJ1-5, with D maybe TRBD1 (5 bases). The CDR3 has 13 residues. The germline CDR1 and CDR2 sequences are GTSNPN and SVGIG (reference sequence). V was pared by 2 bases and J by 5 bases, with 10 bases between.